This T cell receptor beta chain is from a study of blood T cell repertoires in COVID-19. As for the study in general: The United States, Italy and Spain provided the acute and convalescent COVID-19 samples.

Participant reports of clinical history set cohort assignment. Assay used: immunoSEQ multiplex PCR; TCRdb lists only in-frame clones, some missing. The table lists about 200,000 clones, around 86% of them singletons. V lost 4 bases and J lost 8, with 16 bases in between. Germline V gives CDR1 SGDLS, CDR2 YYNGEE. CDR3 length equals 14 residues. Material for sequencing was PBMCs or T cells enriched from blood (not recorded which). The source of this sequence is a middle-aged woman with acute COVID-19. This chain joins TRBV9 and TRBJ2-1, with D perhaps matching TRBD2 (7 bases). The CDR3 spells CASSFQTGGHEQFF. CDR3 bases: TGTGCCAGCAGCTTCCAAACGGGGGGCCATGAGCAGTTCTTC. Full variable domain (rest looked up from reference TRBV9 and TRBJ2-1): DSGVTQTPKHLITATGQRVTLRCSPRSGDLSVYWYQQSLDQGLQFLIQYYNGEERAKGNILERFSAQQFPDLHSELNLSSLELGDSALYFCASSFQTGGHEQFFGPGTRLTVL.